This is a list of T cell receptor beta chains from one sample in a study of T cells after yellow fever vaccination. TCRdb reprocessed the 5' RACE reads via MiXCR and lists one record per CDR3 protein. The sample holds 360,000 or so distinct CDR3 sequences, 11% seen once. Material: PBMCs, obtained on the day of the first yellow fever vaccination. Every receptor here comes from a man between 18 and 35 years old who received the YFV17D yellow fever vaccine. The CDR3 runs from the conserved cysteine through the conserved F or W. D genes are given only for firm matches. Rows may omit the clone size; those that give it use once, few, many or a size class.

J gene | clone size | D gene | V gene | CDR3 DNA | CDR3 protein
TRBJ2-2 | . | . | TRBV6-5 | TGTGCCAGCAGTTACTCACAGGGATCCTCCGGGGAGCTGTTTTTT | CASSYSQGSSGELFF
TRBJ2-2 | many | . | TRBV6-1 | TGTGCCAGCAGCCCTGACCTGGCCGGGGAGCTGTTTTTT | CASSPDLAGELFF
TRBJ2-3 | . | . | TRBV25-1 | TGTGCCAGCAGTGAATTGGGCACAGATACGCAGTATTTT | CASSELGTDTQYF
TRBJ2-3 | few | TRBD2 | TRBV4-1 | TGCGCCAGCAGAAGCGGGTCGCTAGCGGATACAGATACGCAGTATTTT | CASRSGSLADTDTQYF
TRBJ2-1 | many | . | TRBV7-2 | TGTGCCAGCAGCTTACTAAGTCCCTACAATGAGCAGTTCTTC | CASSLLSPYNEQFF
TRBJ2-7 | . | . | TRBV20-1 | TGCAGTGCTAGAGGGGACTCCCACCGCTACGAGCAGTACTTC | CSARGDSHRYEQYF
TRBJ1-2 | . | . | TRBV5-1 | TGCGCCAGCAGCTTAGGGGCCCCCGGCCTTAACTATGGCTACACCTTC | CASSLGAPGLNYGYTF
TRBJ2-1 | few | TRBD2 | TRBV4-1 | TGCGCCAGCAGCCTGACTAGCGGGGGGACGAGAGTAGGTCATGAGCAGTTCTTC | CASSLTSGGTRVGHEQFF
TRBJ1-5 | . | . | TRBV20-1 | TGCAGTGCTACCAATGGGGGGAGCAATCAGCCCCAGCATTTT | CSATNGGSNQPQHF
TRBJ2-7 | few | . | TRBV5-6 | TGTGCCAGCAGCCACGCCTACGAGCAGTACTTC | CASSHAYEQYF
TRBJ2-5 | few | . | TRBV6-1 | TGTGCCAGTAATAAACCAGGGAGTGGGGAGACCCAGTACTTC | CASNKPGSGETQYF
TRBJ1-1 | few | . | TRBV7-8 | TGTGCCAGCAGCTTAACAGCAGGGAACACTGAAGCTTTCTTT | CASSLTAGNTEAFF
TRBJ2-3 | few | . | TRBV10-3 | TGTGCCACCCTGGGCAAGCCTACAGATACGCAGTATTTT | CATLGKPTDTQYF
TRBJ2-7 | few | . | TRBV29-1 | TGCAGCGTTGAACAGGGATTAAGCTCCTACGAGCAGTACTTC | CSVEQGLSSYEQYF
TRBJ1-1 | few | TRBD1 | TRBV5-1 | TGCGCCAGCAGCTGGGGGGGACAGGGGAACACTGAAGCTTTCTTT | CASSWGGQGNTEAFF
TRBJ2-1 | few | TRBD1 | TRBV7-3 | TGTGCCAGCAGCTTTGCAGGGGGAGACAATGAGCAGTTCTTC | CASSFAGGDNEQFF
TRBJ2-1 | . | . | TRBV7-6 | TGTGCCAGCAGCCAAAGGCAAGACAATGAGCAGTTCTTC | CASSQRQDNEQFF
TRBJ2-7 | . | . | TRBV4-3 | TGCGCCAGCAGCCAAGATTCGCCGTACGGACAGCTGCACTACGAGCAGTACTTC | CASSQDSPYGQLHYEQYF
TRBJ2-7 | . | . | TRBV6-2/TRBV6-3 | TGTGCCAGCAACCAGGGGTCCGAGCAGTACTTC | CASNQGSEQYF
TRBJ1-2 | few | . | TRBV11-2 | TGTGCCAGCAGCTTAGATGGGGGGCAGGGGACCCAGTGGGGGTATGGCTACACCTTC | CASSLDGGQGTQWGYGYTF
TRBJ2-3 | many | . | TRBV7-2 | TGTGCCAGCAGCTTGGCCCGGGGGGATACGCAGTATTTT | CASSLARGDTQYF
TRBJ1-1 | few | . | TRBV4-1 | TGCGCCAGCAGCCAAGAATCGTTGTCCTCATTTGCTTTCTTT | CASSQESLSSFAFF
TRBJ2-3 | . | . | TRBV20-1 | TGCAGTGCTAGCCGACAGACTAGCACAGATACGCAGTATTTT | CSASRQTSTDTQYF
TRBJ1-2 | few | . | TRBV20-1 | TGCAGTGCTATAAGGGGAGGGGCTGTCGGCTACACCTTC | CSAIRGGAVGYTF
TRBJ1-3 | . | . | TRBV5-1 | TGCGCCAGCAGCTTGGCCGGGAACGTGCAAGGCGGAAACACCATATATTTT | CASSLAGNVQGGNTIYF
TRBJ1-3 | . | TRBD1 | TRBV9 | TGTGCCAGCAGCGGTATTACAGGGGTACCTCCAAACACCATATATTTT | CASSGITGVPPNTIYF
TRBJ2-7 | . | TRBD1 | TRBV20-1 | TGCAGTGCTACAGTTTGGGGACAGGGGTCCTACAATGAGCAGTACTTC | CSATVWGQGSYNEQYF
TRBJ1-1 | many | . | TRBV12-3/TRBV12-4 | TGTGCCAGCAGGCCAACAGTGAACACTGAAGCTTTCTTT | CASRPTVNTEAFF
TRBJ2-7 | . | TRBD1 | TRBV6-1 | TGTGCCAGCAGCCGAGGGGGACAGGGGGCAGCGGACGAGCAGTACTTC | CASSRGGQGAADEQYF